This entry lists 21 T cell receptor beta chains sequenced from one sample in a study of blood T cell repertoires in COVID-19. Repertoires were generated with immunoSEQ multiplex PCR, while TCRdb's copy carries only in-frame clones and drops some. The data show some 58,000 clones, with about 77% seen just once and around 30% held by the top ten. The specimen was peripheral blood. The receptors originated from a human donor in a cohort sampled during active COVID-19.

The V and J genes are TRBV10-3 and TRBJ1-4; tentatively, D is TRBD1 (6 bases). Trimming removed 5 bases at V and 6 bases at J, with 13 bases between. This CDR3 spans 14 amino acids. Germline CDR1 is ENHRY and CDR2 is SYGVKD. The CDR3 DNA follows: TGTGCCATCAGTCAACAGGGCGCCGATGAAAAACTGTTTTTT. Amino acid sequence: CAISQQGADEKLFF.

The genes are TRBV9 and TRBJ2-2, with 8 bases matching TRBD2. There are 15 residues in the CDR3. The V gene end was trimmed by 0 bases and the J gene end by 7 bases; junction bases not matched to a gene: 5. The germline V gene encodes CDR1 SGDLS and CDR2 YYNGEE. This CDR3 is CASSVARLAGGELFF. In nucleotides, the CDR3 is TGTGCCAGCAGCGTAGCTCGGCTAGCGGGCGGGGAGCTGTTTTTT.

The count of this clone is one. The V gene is TRBV30, the J gene TRBJ1-4; no definite D call. The length of the CDR3 is 12 residues. The germline gives CDR1 GTSNPN, CDR2 SVGIG (reference sequence). Deletions cut 3 bases from V and 8 bases from J, with 10 bases between. The CDR3 is CAWRASEEKLFF. CDR3 nucleotide sequence: TGTGCCTGGAGAGCTAGCGAGGAAAAACTGTTTTTT. Supplemented by reference TRBV30 and TRBJ1-4, the full variable domain reads SQTIHQWPATLVQPVGSPLSLECTVEGTSNPNLYWYRQAAGRGLQLLFYSVGIGQISSEVPQNLSASRPQDRQFILSSKKLLLSDSGFYLCAWRASEEKLFFGSGTQLSVL.

This chain connects TRBV12-3 or TRBV12-4 to TRBJ2-7, with D uncertain. V was pared by 4 bases and J by 2 bases, with 9 bases between. The CDR3 has 13 amino acids. CDR3 sequence: CASSSQQTYEQYF. CDR3 sequence (DNA): TGTGCCAGCAGTTCCCAACAGACCTACGAGCAGTACTTC.

The chain employs TRBV15 and TRBJ2-5, with 7 bases aligning to TRBD1. The CDR3 runs 12 residues. CDR1 is LNHNV, CDR2 YYDKDF, per germline (reference sequence). V gave up 4 bases and J gave up 5 bases; unmatched junction bases: 1. The CDR3 nucleotides read TGTGCCACCAGCAAAGGGGGCGAGACCCAGTACTTC. Its protein is CATSKGGETQYF.

This clone was seen a single time. The rearrangement joins TRBV2 to TRBJ2-5, with a tentative D call TRBD1 (6 bases). Between the trimmed V and J ends, which lost 1 base and 4 bases, there was a span of 10 bases. Per the germline V gene, CDR1 is SNHLY and CDR2 is FYNNEI. This CDR3 is 14 amino acids long. Written as DNA, the CDR3 is TGTGCCAGCAGTGAAGGGGCACAGGGAGAGACCCAGTACTTC. Protein sequence: CASSEGAQGETQYF. The complete variable domain, with remaining parts taken from reference TRBV2 and TRBJ2-5, reads EPEVTQTPSHQVTQMGQEVILRCVPISNHLYFYWYRQILGQKVEFLVSFYNNEISEKSEIFDDQFSVERPDGSNFTLKIRSTKLEDSAMYFCASSEGAQGETQYFGPGTRLLVL.

J is TRBJ2-5 and V is TRBV3-1 (or the pseudogene TRBV3-2); 8 nucleotides agree with TRBD2. J was trimmed by 5 bases and V by 5 bases; bases with no gene match: 10. The germline CDR1 and CDR2 sequences are LGHDT and YNNKEL (reference sequence). The CDR3 length is 15 residues. The CDR3, as DNA: TGTGCCAGCAGCTCACCCGGGGGGGCCTGGGAGACCCAGTACTTC. Its protein is CASSSPGGAWETQYF.

The rearrangement links TRBV12-3 or TRBV12-4 to TRBJ2-5, with 8 bases matching TRBD1. The ends lost 6 bases at V and 5 bases at J; junction bases unmatched: 5. The CDR3 extends over 13 amino acids. CDR3 loop: CASRDRERETQYF. Written as DNA, the CDR3 is TGTGCCAGCAGGGACAGGGAGCGGGAGACCCAGTACTTC.

The CDR3 region has the DNA TGTGCCAGCAGCTACTGGACTAGTCTTGCCAAAAACATTCAGTACTTC. Its translation: CASSYWTSLAKNIQYF. This chain joins TRBV7-9 and TRBJ2-4; 7 bases fit TRBD2. The CDR3 sequence is 16 residues long. Germline CDR1 and CDR2: SEHNR and FQNEAQ (reference sequence). The V and J ends lost 4 bases and 1 base, in that order; junction bases with no gene match: 7.

The V call is TRBV19, the J call TRBJ1-1; 11 nucleotides line up with TRBD1. The CDR3 covers 15 residues. J was trimmed by 7 bases and V by 5 bases; bases with no gene match: 9. From germline, CDR1 is LNHDA and CDR2 SQIVND (reference sequence). CDR3 in amino acids: CASSPGQGASLEAFF. The CDR3 coding sequence is TGTGCCAGTAGTCCCGGACAGGGGGCCTCCCTTGAAGCTTTCTTT.

The V gene is TRBV20-1, the J gene TRBJ2-1; D might be TRBD2 (6 bases). CDR1 DFQATT and CDR2 SNEGSKA come from the germline V gene (reference sequence). There are 11 residues in the CDR3. V shed 6 bases and J shed 12 bases, with 15 bases lying between them. CDR3 coding DNA: TGCAGTGCAACCGCGGGGCCTTGGCAGTTCTTC. The encoded protein is CSATAGPWQFF.

This rearrangement joins TRBV20-1 to TRBJ2-1; D possibly corresponds to TRBD1 (5 bases). The germline gives CDR1 DFQATT, CDR2 SNEGSKA (reference sequence). V shed 3 bases and J shed 8 bases, with 11 bases lying between them. This CDR3 comprises 12 residues. CDR3 DNA sequence: TGCAGTGCTAGTCCCCTGGGGCATGAGCAGTTCTTC. Its translation: CSASPLGHEQFF.

This clone appeared a single time. The J gene is TRBJ1-1, the V gene TRBV10-3; tentatively, D is TRBD1 (6 bases). The CDR3 covers 12 residues. Looked up from germline, CDR1 is ENHRY and CDR2 is SYGVKD. The V gene lost 4 bases and the J gene lost 6 bases, with 9 bases spanning the gap. The CDR3 DNA is TGTGCCATCAGTGTCGGACAGTCTGAAGCTTTCTTT. This translates into CAISVGQSEAFF.

The CDR3 DNA is TGTGCCAGCAGCCCGTTGACAGGGGGCGATTTTGGCTACACCTTC. As protein: CASSPLTGGDFGYTF. The chain uses TRBV7-8 and TRBJ1-2; 10 nucleotides align to TRBD1. The CDR3 is made up of 15 amino acids. Looked up from germline, CDR1 is SGHVS and CDR2 is FQNEAQ. V lost 5 bases, J lost 7 bases, and 10 bases stayed unmatched.

This sequence joins TRBV2 and TRBJ1-5; D may be TRBD1 (6 bases). The V gene lost 3 bases and the J gene lost 2 bases, with 8 bases spanning the gap. Germline values: CDR1 SNHLY, CDR2 FYNNEI. The CDR3 runs to 14 residues. In DNA form, the CDR3 reads TGTGCCAGCAGTGATCGGACAGGCAATCAGCCCCAGCATTTT. It translates to CASSDRTGNQPQHF.

V and J are TRBV18 and TRBJ2-7, with D tentatively TRBD2 (6 bases). CDR1 and CDR2 (germline): KGHSH, LQKENI. V dropped 2 bases and J dropped 0 bases, with 11 bases sitting between them. The CDR3 runs to 15 residues. The CDR3 DNA follows: TGTGCCAGCTCACCAGCCGGGGGTAGCTCCTACGAGCAGTACTTC. Protein product: CASSPAGGSSYEQYF.

This clone was observed a single time. The chain combines TRBV7-9 with TRBJ2-1, with TRBD2 as a possible D gene (5 bases). The CDR3 length is 14 residues. V lost 3 bases and J 8 bases, leaving 14 bases between the germline ends. Germline V CDR1 and CDR2: SEHNR, FQNEAQ (reference sequence). The CDR3 reads CASSLNGMSDEQFF. In nucleotides, the CDR3 is TGTGCCAGCAGCTTGAACGGGATGTCCGATGAGCAGTTCTTC.

This clone was detected once. The gene calls are TRBV27 and TRBJ1-6, with no clear D. The CDR3 has 15 residues. V lost 7 bases and J 4 bases, leaving 14 bases between the germline ends. Per germline, CDR1 MNHEY and CDR2 SMNVEV (reference sequence). CDR3 bases: TGTGCCAGCACCCTTAACGGAGGTTATAATTCACCCCTCCACTTT. Amino acid sequence: CASTLNGGYNSPLHF.

The J gene is TRBJ2-3, the V gene TRBV6-2 or TRBV6-3; a weak D match, TRBD2 (5 bases). The length of the CDR3 is 16 residues. Germline CDR1 reads MNHEY; CDR2 reads SVGEGT. V was pared by 4 bases and J by 3 bases, with 17 bases between. The CDR3 protein is CASSSGRAQGTDTQYF. CDR3 sequence (DNA): TGTGCCAGCAGTTCCGGGCGGGCTCAAGGGACAGATACGCAGTATTTT.

This chain connects TRBV6-5 to TRBJ1-3; D call uncertain. Germline values: CDR1 MNHEY, CDR2 SVGAGI. This CDR3 is built from 16 residues. V was pared by 0 bases and J by 2 bases, with 11 bases between. The CDR3 sequence: CASSYSSWATGNTIYF. DNA for the CDR3: TGTGCCAGCAGTTACTCGAGCTGGGCAACTGGAAACACCATATATTTT.

The chain combines TRBV18 with TRBJ2-1; D is perhaps TRBD1 (6 bases). Trimming removed 3 bases at V and 5 bases at J, with 14 bases between. The CDR3 spans 15 residues. Germline loops: CDR1 KGHSH, CDR2 LQKENI. The CDR3 region has the DNA TGTGCCAGCTCACCTTTAGCGACAGGTAACAATGAGCAGTTCTTC. It encodes CASSPLATGNNEQFF.